This T cell receptor (beta chain) was documented in a study of monozygotic twins with inflammatory bowel disease. Findings of the study overall: Clonotypes shared with others were fewer in IBD patients than in healthy twins, especially with disease activity.

UMIs that included a 6-nucleotide sample barcode were added by template switching, which took place during cDNA synthesis. With around 15 and 9 cycles respectively, two nested PCRs were carried out on TCRalpha and TCRbeta cDNA. TCRdb re-called the 5' RACE reads and shows each CDR3 protein once, DNA omitted. This specimen shows approximately 120,000 distinct CDR3 sequences; the ten leading clones hold 9.5% to 15%. The CDR3 extends over 13 amino acids. The germline V gene encodes CDR1 SGDLS and CDR2 YYNGEE. Staff drew a roughly 2.5 ml blood sample from each donor. Comment on this clonotype: The antigen remains undetermined.

This receptor was taken from a human donor with ulcerative colitis or Crohn's disease, or a healthy co-twin of an affected twin (not recorded which). The chain combines TRBV9 with TRBJ1-5. Sequences were obtained from blood. CDR3 region: CASSPDYNQPQHF.